Ten or more counts support the clone carrying this T cell receptor beta chain. TCRdb recomputed calls from the 5' RACE reads with MiXCR, one row per CDR3 protein. The sample gives roughly 120,000 distinct CDR3 sequences, more than 5.5% of which show up once; over 2.5% is in the top ten. These data belong to a study of T cells after yellow fever vaccination. Study in general: Some fractions had low cell numbers, and these were prepared with SMART-Seq v4 Ultra Low Input.

V was pared by 3 bases and J by 3 bases, with 8 bases between. CDR1 is SNHLY, CDR2 FYNNEI, per germline. The CDR3 runs to 13 residues. The material was CD4+ T cells sorted from PBMCs, obtained roughly 45 days after the first yellow fever vaccination. The sequence was collected from a man between 18 and 35 years old who received the YFV17D yellow fever vaccine. The V and J genes are TRBV2 and TRBJ1-2; D remains unclear. CDR3 residues: CASSDSAYYGYTF. DNA of the CDR3: TGTGCCAGCAGTGATTCGGCTTACTATGGCTACACCTTC.